Below are 3 T cell receptor beta chains sequenced from a single sample in a study of blood T cell repertoires in COVID-19. Assay: immunoSEQ multiplex PCR; the TCRdb copy retains only in-frame clones and omits some. This table holds nearly 95,000 clones, 85% to 90% found once. The sequencing input was peripheral blood. These receptors were taken from a human donor with active COVID-19. The donor label of this sample is uncertain.

The J gene is TRBJ2-5, the V gene TRBV19; 8 positions match TRBD2. CDR1 LNHDA and CDR2 SQIVND come from the germline V gene (reference sequence). CDR3 length: 15 residues. J lost 5 bases, V lost 6 bases, and 11 bases had no gene match. In nucleotides, the CDR3 is TGTGCCAGTAGCTCCCGCGGGGGGACCGTGGAGACCCAGTACTTC. The encoded protein is CASSSRGGTVETQYF.

CDR3 sequence reads: CASSAGQGGSTDTQYF. The CDR3, as DNA: TGTGCCAGCAGCGCCGGACAGGGGGGGAGCACAGATACGCAGTATTTT. This sequence joins TRBV9 and TRBJ2-3; 10 nucleotides line up with TRBD1. This CDR3 has 16 residues. Losses at the gene ends were 3 bases for V and 0 bases for J; bases not matched to a gene: 4. CDR1 and CDR2 from the germline V gene are SGDLS and YYNGEE.

The genes are TRBV5-1 and TRBJ2-1; 12 bases agree with TRBD2. The V gene end was trimmed by 4 bases and the J gene end by 8 bases; junction bases not matched to a gene: 7. CDR3 length: 15 residues. CDR1 is SGHRS and CDR2 is YFSETQ in the germline V gene. The CDR3 loop is CASSPTSGGSHEQFF. CDR3 nucleotide sequence: TGCGCCAGCAGCCCAACTAGCGGGGGGTCCCATGAGCAGTTCTTC.